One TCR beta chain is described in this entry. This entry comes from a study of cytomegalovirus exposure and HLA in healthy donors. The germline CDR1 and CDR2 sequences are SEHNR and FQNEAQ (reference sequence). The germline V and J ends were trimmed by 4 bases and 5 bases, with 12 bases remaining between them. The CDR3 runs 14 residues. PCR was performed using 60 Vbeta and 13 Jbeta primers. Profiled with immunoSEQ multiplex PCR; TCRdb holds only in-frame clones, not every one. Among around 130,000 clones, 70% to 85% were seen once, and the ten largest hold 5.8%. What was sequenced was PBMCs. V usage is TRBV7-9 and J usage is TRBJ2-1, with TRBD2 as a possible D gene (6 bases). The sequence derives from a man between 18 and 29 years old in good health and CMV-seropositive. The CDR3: CASSSRDSNNEQFF. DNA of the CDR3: TGTGCCAGCAGCTCCCGGGACTCAAACAATGAGCAGTTCTTC.